What follows describes a single T cell receptor (beta chain). It lacks a known antigen. Within one base of it there is no much larger clone, and no base qualities were kept. The method behind the library was the immunoSEQ multiplex PCR assay. For the multiplex PCR, a mixture combining 60 forward primers for TCR Vbeta segments and 13 reverse primers for TCR Jbeta segments was used. The CDR3 region of rearranged TCR beta genes was amplified from genomic DNA by a multiplex PCR assay. On the Illumina HiSeq System, the amplified TCR beta libraries were sequenced as 87-base-pair reads. The paper's data handling went like this. Across the 670 or so repertoires, a later analysis counted about 81 million unique TCR beta chains, approximately 12 million of which were shared by at least two donors. A nearest-neighbor algorithm error-corrected the raw reads and collapsed the reads into unique sequences, merging closely related sequences to remove PCR and sequencing errors. To assign V, D and J gene segments, CDR3 sequences were aligned to IMGT reference sequences. For a sequence to be retained, at least a six-nucleotide match to both a V gene segment and a J gene segment was required. Rearrangements were classified as productive when the CDR3 lacked stop codons and remained in frame with V and J, and all other rearrangements were classified as non-productive. Following IMGT convention, CDR3 was defined as the stretch from the second conserved V-encoded cysteine to the conserved J-encoded phenylalanine. Sequences without an unambiguous match to a single V gene segment were excluded from the earlier analysis of about 600 of the donors. In an earlier analysis of 450 to 700 of the donors, V segments were called functional above 56.7% productive rearrangements and were called segregating when the between-donor standard deviation exceeded 5%. A statistical classification framework was built to diagnose cytomegalovirus status from the catalog of TCR beta chain sequences. V and J gene assignment, in a later analysis, came from comparing TCR nucleotide sequences with IMGT/GENE-DB human TR gene sequences. The TCRdist pipeline was used in a later analysis to assign CDR3 sequences and most-parsimonious VDJ recombination scenarios. In a later analysis, each TCR beta chain was defined by its CDR3 amino acid sequence together with its V-gene family, and reads lacking a unique V-gene family were excluded. In a later analysis, around 650 highly shared, low-generation-probability nucleotide sequences were removed to address suspected cross-contamination and a sequencing artifact. For each public chain, a later analysis derived a clonal expansion index from normalized ranks of inferred template counts within each repertoire. In a later analysis, generation probabilities were computed using a VDJ recombination model fitted to out-of-frame rearrangements, and the results were checked against IGoR. In a later analysis, TCR-TCR, TCR-HLA and TCR-CMV co-occurrence was scored with hypergeometric tests, and a repertoire-size bias correction was applied to TCR pairs. In a later analysis, false discovery rates were estimated by permuting HLA or CMV assignments 20 times. In a later analysis, co-occurring TCRs were grouped with DBSCAN, and TCRdist sequence similarity was added when clustering was performed within HLA-allele-positive subsets. For co-occurrence clustering, repertoires with fewer than 30,000 or more than 120,000 public chains were excluded, along with about five repertoires with anomalous nucleotide sharing. Not all clones reach the TCRdb copy of this immuneACCESS table, which keeps in-frame sequences only. Checked studies attribute under half of the gap to unresolved V genes and leave the rest unexplained. The D gene and trimming were derived from the DNA, and the V and J assignments and clone size from that table. The sample records roughly 120,000 clones, 15% of which are singletons. The top ten hold over 1.5% of the sample.

In total, approximately 610 healthy bone marrow donors made up the cohort. Cohort members were all nominally healthy when sampled, although unrecorded immune exposures were likely present. The donor tested CMV seronegative, placing the donor among the 350 or so seronegative members of the cohort. Each donor provided a peripheral blood sample, and peripheral blood mononuclear cells were used for TCR beta sequencing. The Qiagen DNeasy Blood Extraction Kit was used to extract genomic DNA from the blood cell samples. This specimen belongs to a study of cytomegalovirus exposure and HLA in healthy donors (dated by TCRdb to about 2017). Looking at the study overall: An earlier analysis of approximately 600 of the donors reported 276 Gb of sequence data and some 100 million unique TCR beta sequences from 190 million or so T cells. Because of strong linkage in the cohort, roughly 5 DR-DQ haplotypes were treated as single units for association and clustering. An early release that covered about 600 HLA-typed donors contained around 300 gigabases of sequencing data and tens of millions of unique TCR sequences. All discovery cohort repertoires had been generated using a single sequencing platform. The later analysis used no new phenotypic data to find candidate immune exposures, relying instead on TCR beta sequences and their occurrence across donors. Besides the first cohort of under 700 subjects, a separate validation cohort made up of about 120 different subjects was used. A later analysis re-examined previously published TCR beta repertoires from 610 or so donors and added high-resolution HLA genotyping to investigate patterns of TCR occurrence. An earlier analysis of 500 to 650 of the donors applied high-throughput TCR beta sequencing to assess whether each TCR beta V gene segment acted as functional or pseudogenic. HLA typing covered class I and class II loci at four-digit resolution. The number of donors typed differed by locus, with 629-630 for A, B, C, DRB1 and DQB1, roughly 520 for DQA1, approximately 570 for DPA1, and some 440 for DPB1. In a later genetic analysis, genome-wide SNP genotypes for about 65% of the roughly 700 donors were used, and that subset was treated as a discovery cohort. The study aimed to test whether signatures of past pathogen exposure could be identified by cataloging public T cell receptors. Among the roughly 400 genotyped donors, approximately 81% belonged to the genetic ancestry cluster associated with self-reported Caucasian donors. The study combined high-throughput TCR immunosequencing, statistical association of individual TCRs with disease status, and machine learning to predict cytomegalovirus infection status. Donor age, sex, ethnicity and CMV serostatus were compiled alongside the repertoire data. Across around 400 genotyped donors of the cohort, an average of approximately 220,000 unique TCR beta nucleotide sequences per donor were sequenced, and roughly 18% of those sequences were non-productive. The T cell repertoires of under 700 subjects were profiled by immunosequencing and related to cytomegalovirus serostatus. On the study overall, not on this receptor specifically: Broadly in line with IMGT annotations, most TCR beta V segments showed up in productive rearrangements about 87% or about 30% of the time in an earlier analysis of several hundred of the donors. Correlated functional status among segregating V segments might be attributable to linkage disequilibrium, but an unknown experimental factor could not be ruled out. Specific HLA alleles were associated with around 18,000 TCR beta sequences at a false discovery rate of 0.05 in a later analysis. A total of 164 TCR beta chains were listed by the study as associated with cytomegalovirus. A cluster of highly shared sequence variants was judged likely to be a technical artifact of the sequencing pipeline. In a later analysis, HLA-associated TCR beta chains showed more clonal expansion and lower generation probabilities than non-associated chains that were equally common. In vitro tests confirmed that three of the cytomegalovirus-associated TCR beta chains recognize cytomegalovirus antigens. Across donors, most TCR sequences were observed very rarely, whereas some public TCRs were present in many individuals. A later analysis found that most CMV-associated TCR beta chains appeared HLA-restricted, with HLA associations seemingly driven largely by CMV exposure. This cohort had only TCR beta chains sequenced, and the lack of alpha or paired-chain data limited which features could be detected. Because HLA typing was unavailable for some donors at each locus, only the typed subset was used in association tests. According to a later analysis, TCR association rates differed among HLA loci, with DRB1 alleles showing the most associated TCRs and HLA-C alleles showing the fewest. The authors suggested that the approach could potentially be extended to other disease states and immunological phenotypes. The earlier analysis of 587 of the donors excluded roughly 16 rarely observed V segments, including chromosome 9 orphons, because counts were too low. The classifier was reported to diagnose cytomegalovirus status with high specificity and sensitivity in both the original and validation cohorts. For the cohort, immune exposure information was limited to CMV serostatus. A further reported finding was that TCR beta sequences accurately predicted the HLA-A and HLA-B alleles for most subjects in the first cohort. In a later genetic analysis, a missense DCLRE1C variant was associated with V-gene and J-gene trimming of TCR beta chains, and the association was replicated in an independent cohort. In a later analysis, several top co-occurrence clusters were reported to appear linked to parvovirus B19, influenza, CMV and Epstein-Barr virus. In a later genetic analysis, fewer N-insertions in productive TCRs were reported among donors in an Asian-associated ancestry cluster than the roughly 700-donor mean. Assigning TCR associations to individual alleles was difficult when HLA alleles, especially DR and DQ, strongly co-occurred. Roughly uniform sequencing depth across donors was assumed in presence/absence analyses, although this assumption may not hold.

The origin of this receptor is a woman aged 18-35 years in good health and CMV-seronegative. Sequencing was done on a sample of PBMCs.

In nucleotide form, the sequence is TGTGCCTGGAGATTGTATTCAGGTGCAAACTATGGCTACACCTTC. This is translated as CAWRLYSGANYGYTF. The rearrangement combines TRBV30 with TRBJ1-2, with no D gene named confidently. V and J are truncated by 3 bases and 2 bases respectively, leaving an intervening sequence of 16 bases. Reading the germline V gene (reference sequence) gives CDR1 GTSNPN and CDR2 SVGIG. The CDR3 has 15 amino acids, counting the end cysteine and phenylalanine. Only the CDR3 DNA stays, 45 bases, in frame from base 1.